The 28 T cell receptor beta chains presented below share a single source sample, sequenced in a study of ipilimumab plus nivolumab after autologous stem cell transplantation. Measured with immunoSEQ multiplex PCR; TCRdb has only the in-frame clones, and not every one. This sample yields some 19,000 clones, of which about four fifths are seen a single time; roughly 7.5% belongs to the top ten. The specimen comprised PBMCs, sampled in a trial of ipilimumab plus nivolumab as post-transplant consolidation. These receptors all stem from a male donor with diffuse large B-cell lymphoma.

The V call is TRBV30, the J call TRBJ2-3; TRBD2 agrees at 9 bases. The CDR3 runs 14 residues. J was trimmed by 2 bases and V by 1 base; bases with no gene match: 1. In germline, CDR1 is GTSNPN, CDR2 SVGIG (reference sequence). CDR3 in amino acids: CAWSGGGATDTQYF. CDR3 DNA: TGTGCCTGGAGTGGCGGGGGGGCCACAGATACGCAGTATTTT.

The CDR3 nucleotides read TGTGCCAGCAGCTGGACCGGCGGGGGGCGCACAGATACGCAGTATTTT. Residues: CASSWTGGGRTDTQYF. This chain connects TRBV7-8 to TRBJ2-3, with 8 bases lining up with TRBD2. The V segment lost 4 bases and the J segment 1 base; nucleotides outside the gene matches: 7. The CDR3 has 16 residues. CDR1 SGHVS and CDR2 FQNEAQ come from the germline V gene.

For the CDR3, the DNA is TGCGCCAGCAGTTTGGGTGGTCGCGGCGATTCCTACGAGCAGTACTTC. Protein: CASSLGGRGDSYEQYF. This sequence joins TRBV23-1 and TRBJ2-7; D gene ambiguous. TRBV23-1 is treated as an ORF (open reading frame) with a function not yet certain. The CDR3 runs to 16 residues. Trimming cost V 5 bases and J 1 base, with 18 bases left between them.

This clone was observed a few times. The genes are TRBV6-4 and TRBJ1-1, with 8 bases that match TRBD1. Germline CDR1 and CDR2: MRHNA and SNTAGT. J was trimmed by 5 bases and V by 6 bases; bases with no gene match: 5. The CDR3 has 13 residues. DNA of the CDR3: TGTGCCAGCAGAGACAGGGGAGGAACTGAAGCTTTCTTT. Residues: CASRDRGGTEAFF.

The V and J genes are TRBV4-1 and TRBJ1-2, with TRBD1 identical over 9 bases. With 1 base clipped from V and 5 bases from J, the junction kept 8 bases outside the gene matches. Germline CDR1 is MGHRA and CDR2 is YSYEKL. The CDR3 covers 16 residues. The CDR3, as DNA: TGCGCCAGCAGCCAAGTGGGACAGGGAACCCTTTATGGCTACACCTTC. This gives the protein CASSQVGQGTLYGYTF.

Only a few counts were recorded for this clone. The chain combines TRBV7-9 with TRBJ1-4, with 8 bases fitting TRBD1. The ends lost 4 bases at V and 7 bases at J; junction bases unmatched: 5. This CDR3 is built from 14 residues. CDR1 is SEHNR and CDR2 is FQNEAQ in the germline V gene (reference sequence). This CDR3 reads CASSSDRGPEKLFF. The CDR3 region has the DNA TGTGCCAGCAGCTCTGACAGGGGTCCTGAAAAACTGTTTTTT.

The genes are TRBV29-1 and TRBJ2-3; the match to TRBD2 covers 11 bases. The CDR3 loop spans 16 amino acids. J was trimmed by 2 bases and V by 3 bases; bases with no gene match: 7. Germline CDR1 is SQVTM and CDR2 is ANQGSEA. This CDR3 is CSVDIPSGGHTDTQYF. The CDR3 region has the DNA TGCAGCGTTGATATTCCTAGCGGGGGGCACACAGATACGCAGTATTTT.

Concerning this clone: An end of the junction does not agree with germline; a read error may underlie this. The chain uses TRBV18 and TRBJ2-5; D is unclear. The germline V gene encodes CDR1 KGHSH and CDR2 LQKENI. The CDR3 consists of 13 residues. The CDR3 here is CASSPTHQETQYF. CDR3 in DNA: TGTGCCAGCTCACCCACACACCAGGAGACCCAGTACTTC.

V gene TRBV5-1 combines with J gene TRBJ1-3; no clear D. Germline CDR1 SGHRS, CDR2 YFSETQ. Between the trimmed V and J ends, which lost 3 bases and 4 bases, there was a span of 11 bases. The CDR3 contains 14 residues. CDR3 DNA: TGCGCCAGCAGCTCGGTCGACGGAGGAAACACCATATATTTT. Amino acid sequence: CASSSVDGGNTIYF.

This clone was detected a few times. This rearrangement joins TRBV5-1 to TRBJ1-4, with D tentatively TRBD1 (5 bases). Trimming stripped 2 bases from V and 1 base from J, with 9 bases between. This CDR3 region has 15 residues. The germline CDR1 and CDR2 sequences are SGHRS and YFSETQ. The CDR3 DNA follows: TGCGCCAGCAGCTTTAAAAGGGGAACTAATGAAAAACTGTTTTTT. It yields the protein CASSFKRGTNEKLFF. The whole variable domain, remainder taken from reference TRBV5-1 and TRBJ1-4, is KAGVTQTPRYLIKTRGQQVTLSCSPISGHRSVSWYQQTPGQGLQFLFEYFSETQRNKGNFPGRFSGRQFSNSRSEMNVSTLELGDSALYLCASSFKRGTNEKLFFGSGTQLSVL.

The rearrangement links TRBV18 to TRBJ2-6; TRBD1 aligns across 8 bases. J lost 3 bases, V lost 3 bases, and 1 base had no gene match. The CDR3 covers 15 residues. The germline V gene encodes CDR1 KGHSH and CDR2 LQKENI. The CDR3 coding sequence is TGTGCCAGCTCACCTGGACAGGGTGGGGCCAACGTCCTGACTTTC. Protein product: CASSPGQGGANVLTF.

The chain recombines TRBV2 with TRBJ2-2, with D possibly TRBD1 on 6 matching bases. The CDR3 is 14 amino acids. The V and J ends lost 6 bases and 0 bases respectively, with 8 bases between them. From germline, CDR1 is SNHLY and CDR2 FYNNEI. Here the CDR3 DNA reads TGTGCCAGCAGGGGGGCACCGAACACCGGGGAGCTGTTTTTT. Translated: CASRGAPNTGELFF.

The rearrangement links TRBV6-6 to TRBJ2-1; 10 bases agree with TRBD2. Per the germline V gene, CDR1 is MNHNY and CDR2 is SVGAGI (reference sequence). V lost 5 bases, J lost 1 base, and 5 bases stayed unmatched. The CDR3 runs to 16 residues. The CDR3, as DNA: TGTGCCAGCAGTGCAGGACTAGCGGTGTCCTACAATGAGCAGTTCTTC. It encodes CASSAGLAVSYNEQFF.

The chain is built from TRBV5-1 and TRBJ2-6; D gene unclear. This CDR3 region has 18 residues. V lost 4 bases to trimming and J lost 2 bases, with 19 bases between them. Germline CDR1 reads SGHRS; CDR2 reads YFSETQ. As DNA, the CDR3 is TGCGCCAGCAGCACGCACCCGGCTAAATCGGCTGGGGCCAACGTCCTGACTTTC. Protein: CASSTHPAKSAGANVLTF.

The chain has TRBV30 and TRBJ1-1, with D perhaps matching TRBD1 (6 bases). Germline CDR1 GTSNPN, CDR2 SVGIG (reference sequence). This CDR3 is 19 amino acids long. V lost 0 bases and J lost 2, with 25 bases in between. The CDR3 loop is CAWSVIGTREGYANTEAFF. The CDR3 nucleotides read TGTGCCTGGAGTGTAATCGGGACACGGGAGGGATATGCCAACACTGAAGCTTTCTTT.

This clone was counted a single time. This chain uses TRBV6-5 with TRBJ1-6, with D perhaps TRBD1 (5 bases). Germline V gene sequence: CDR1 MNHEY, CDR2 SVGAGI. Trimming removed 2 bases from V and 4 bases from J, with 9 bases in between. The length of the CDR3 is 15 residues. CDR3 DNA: TGTGCCAGCAGTTACGTCGGGGCATATAATTCACCCCTCCACTTT. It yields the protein CASSYVGAYNSPLHF.

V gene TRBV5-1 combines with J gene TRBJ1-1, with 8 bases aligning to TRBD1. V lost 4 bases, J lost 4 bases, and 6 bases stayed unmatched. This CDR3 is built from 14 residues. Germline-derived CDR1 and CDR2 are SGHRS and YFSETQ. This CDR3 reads CASSATGEGTEAFF. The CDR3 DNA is TGCGCCAGCAGCGCGACAGGGGAGGGCACTGAAGCTTTCTTT.

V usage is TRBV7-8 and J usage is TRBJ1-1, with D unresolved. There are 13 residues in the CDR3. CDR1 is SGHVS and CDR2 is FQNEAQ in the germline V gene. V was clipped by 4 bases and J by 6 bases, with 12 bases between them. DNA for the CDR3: TGTGCCAGCAGCTGGTCAGGTATGGCTGAAGCTTTCTTT. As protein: CASSWSGMAEAFF.

Here the CDR3 reads CASSEGTGELFF. The CDR3 DNA sequence: TGTGCCAGCAGTGAGGGCACCGGGGAGCTGTTTTTT. The V gene is TRBV6-1, the J gene TRBJ2-2, with D unclear. V was shortened by 3 bases and J by 4 bases, with 3 bases between the two germline ends. The CDR3 has 12 residues. The V gene's germline CDR1 is MNHNS and CDR2 SASEGT.

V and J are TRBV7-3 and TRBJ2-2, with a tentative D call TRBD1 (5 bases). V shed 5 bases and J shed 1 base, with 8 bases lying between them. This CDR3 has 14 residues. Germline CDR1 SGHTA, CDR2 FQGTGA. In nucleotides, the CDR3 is TGTGCCAGCAGCCAGCAGGGGAACACCGGGGAGCTGTTTTTT. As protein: CASSQQGNTGELFF.

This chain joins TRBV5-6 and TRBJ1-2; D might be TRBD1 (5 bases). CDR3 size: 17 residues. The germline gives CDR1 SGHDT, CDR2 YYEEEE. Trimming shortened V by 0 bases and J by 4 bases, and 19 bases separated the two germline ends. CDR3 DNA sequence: TGTGCCAGCAGCTTGGGCCTTCGGGGAGGGGCCAGCTATGGCTACACCTTC. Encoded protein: CASSLGLRGGASYGYTF. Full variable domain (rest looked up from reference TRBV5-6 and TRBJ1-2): DAGVTQSPTHLIKTRGQQVTLRCSPKSGHDTVSWYQQALGQGPQFIFQYYEEEERQRGNFPDRFSGHQFPNYSSELNVNALLLGDSALYLCASSLGLRGGASYGYTFGSGTRLTVV.

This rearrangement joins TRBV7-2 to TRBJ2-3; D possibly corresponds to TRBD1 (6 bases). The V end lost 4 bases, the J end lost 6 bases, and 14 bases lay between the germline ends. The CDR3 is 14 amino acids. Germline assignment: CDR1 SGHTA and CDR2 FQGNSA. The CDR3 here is CASSSQQGPDTQYF. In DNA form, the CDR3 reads TGTGCCAGCAGCTCCCAACAGGGACCCGATACGCAGTATTTT.

CDR3 sequence (DNA): TGTGCCAGCAGCTTAGATGGGCGGGGGACATACAATGAGCAGTTCTTC. This sequence encodes CASSLDGRGTYNEQFF. V usage is TRBV7-2 and J usage is TRBJ2-1, with TRBD2 as a possible D gene (7 bases). Trimming removed 1 base from V and 4 bases from J, with 14 bases in between. Germline V gives CDR1 SGHTA, CDR2 FQGNSA. CDR3 length equals 16 residues.

CDR3 residues: CASSLGIGEAAKGNTIYF. In nucleotides, the CDR3 is TGTGCCAGCAGCTTAGGGATCGGGGAGGCCGCTAAGGGAAACACCATATATTTT. The V call is TRBV11-2, the J call TRBJ1-3; no clear D. CDR3 length: 18 residues. V lost 1 base to trimming and J lost 4 bases, with 20 bases between them. In germline, CDR1 is SGHAT, CDR2 FQNNGV.

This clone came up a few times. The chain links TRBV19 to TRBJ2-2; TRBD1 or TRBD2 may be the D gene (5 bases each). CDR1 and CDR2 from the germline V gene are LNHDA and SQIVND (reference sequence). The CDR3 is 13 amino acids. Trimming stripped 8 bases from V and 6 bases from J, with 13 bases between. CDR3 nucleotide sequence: TGTGCCAGTGGGCGCCGGGGACCCGGGGAGCTGTTTTTT. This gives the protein CASGRRGPGELFF.

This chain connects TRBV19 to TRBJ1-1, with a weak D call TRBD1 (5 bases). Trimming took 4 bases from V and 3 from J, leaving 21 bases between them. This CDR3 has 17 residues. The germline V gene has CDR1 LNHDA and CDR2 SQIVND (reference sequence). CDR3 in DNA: TGTGCCAGTAGTAGTGACCACGGAACAGGATGGCACACTGAAGCTTTCTTT. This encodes CASSSDHGTGWHTEAFF.

The CDR3 spells CASNEGTMGEQFF. The CDR3 DNA is TGTGCCAGCAACGAGGGGACCATGGGTGAGCAGTTCTTC. The chain combines TRBV6-1 with TRBJ2-1; either TRBD1 or TRBD2 may supply D (5 bases each). CDR1 is MNHNS and CDR2 is SASEGT in the germline V gene. The CDR3 covers 13 residues. Trimming stripped 7 bases from V and 9 bases from J, with 16 bases between.

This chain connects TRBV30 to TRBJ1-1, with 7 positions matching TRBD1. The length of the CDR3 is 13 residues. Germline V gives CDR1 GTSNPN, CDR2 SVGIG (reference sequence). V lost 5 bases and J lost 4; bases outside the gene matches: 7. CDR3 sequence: CAWLGGRGTEAFF. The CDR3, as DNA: TGTGCCTGGCTAGGGGGCAGAGGCACTGAAGCTTTCTTT.